Sequencing of this T cell receptor beta chain was carried out in a study of blood T cell repertoires in COVID-19. In the study overall: The United States, Italy and Spain provided the acute and convalescent COVID-19 samples. Sources were T cells, B-cell-depleted T cells, or PBMCs; the material itself was cDNA or gDNA.

In germline, CDR1 is GTSNPN, CDR2 SVGIG (reference sequence). The CDR3 covers 13 residues. The V end lost 3 bases, the J end lost 1 base, and 9 bases lay between the germline ends. Seattle-derived patients entered the study during active infection and were followed longitudinally. In the source study's methods: By means of reference gene primer amplification, nucleated cell counts were estimated. The repertoire was sequenced with immunoSEQ multiplex PCR; TCRdb's copy has only in-frame clones and lacks some. Clonal size and the V and J genes are those of that table, whereas D and trimming came from the DNA. This sample carries about 50,000 clones, 65% to 90% of them seen once, and the ten largest clones take 2.6%.

The sequence was obtained from a woman over 75 with COVID-19, enrolled during active disease. This chain joins TRBV30 and TRBJ2-5; D is perhaps TRBD2 (6 bases). Sequences were obtained from peripheral blood. The CDR3 coding sequence is TGTGCCTGGAGCGGGGGACCCCAAGAGACCCAGTACTTC. This translates into CAWSGGPQETQYF.